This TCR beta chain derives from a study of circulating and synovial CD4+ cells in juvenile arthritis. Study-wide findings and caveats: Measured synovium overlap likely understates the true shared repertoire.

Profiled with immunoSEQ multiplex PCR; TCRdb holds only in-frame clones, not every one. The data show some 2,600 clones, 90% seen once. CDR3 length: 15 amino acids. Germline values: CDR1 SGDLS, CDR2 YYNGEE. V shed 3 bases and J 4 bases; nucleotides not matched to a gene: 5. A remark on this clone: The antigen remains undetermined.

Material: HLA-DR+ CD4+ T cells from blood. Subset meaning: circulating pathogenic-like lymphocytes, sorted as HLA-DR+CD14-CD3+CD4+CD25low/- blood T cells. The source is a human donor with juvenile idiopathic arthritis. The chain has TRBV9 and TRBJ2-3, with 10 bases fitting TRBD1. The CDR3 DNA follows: TGTGCCAGCAGCGGGGACGGGACAGGGGCAGATACGCAGTATTTT. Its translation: CASSGDGTGADTQYF.